This T cell receptor (beta chain) was identified in a study of shared clonotypes between healthy human individuals. Study-level results: Across a few donors, naive CD4 shared roughly 5.2%, naive CD8 about 3.2%, memory CD4 2% to 2.5%, memory CD8 0.4% to 0.5%. Generation probabilities of non-shared clonotypes were lower (relative to those shared by all four donors).

Participating donors were healthy, HIV-negative adults free of recent acute infections or vaccinations. Division of CD4+ cells produced a CD45RA+ naive subset and a CD45RA-negative memory subset. Using immunoSEQ multiplex PCR, the repertoire was profiled, and TCRdb retains in-frame clones only, with some absent. The profile covers roughly 1,500,000 clones, with 95% to 99% appearing a single time and roughly 0.45% taken by the ten largest. V shed 2 bases and J shed 7 bases, with 12 bases lying between them. Germline assignment: CDR1 SGHNT and CDR2 YENEEA. The CDR3 extends over 14 amino acids. This clone has a single count. Its specificity is unknown.

The V call is TRBV11-3, the J call TRBJ2-1; D possibly corresponds to TRBD1 (6 bases). Sequencing used naive CD4+ T cells sorted from blood. Subset of the sample: CD45RA+ positively selected. This TCR came from a young man in good health. The CDR3 bases are TGTGCCAGCAGCTTACAGGGGCGGATGAATGAGCAGTTCTTC. Translated, it gives CASSLQGRMNEQFF.